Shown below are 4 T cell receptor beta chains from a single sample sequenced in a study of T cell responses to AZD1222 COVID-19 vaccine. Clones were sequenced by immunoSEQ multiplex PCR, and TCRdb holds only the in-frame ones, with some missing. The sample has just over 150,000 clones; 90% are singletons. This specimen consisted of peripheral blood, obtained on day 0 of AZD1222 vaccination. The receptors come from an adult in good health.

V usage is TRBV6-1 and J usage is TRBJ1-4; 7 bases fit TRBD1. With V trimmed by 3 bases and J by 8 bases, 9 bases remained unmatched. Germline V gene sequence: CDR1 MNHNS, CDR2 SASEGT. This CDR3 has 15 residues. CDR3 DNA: TGTGCCAGCAGTGACGGCACAGGGGTGGGAGAAAAACTGTTTTTT. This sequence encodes CASSDGTGVGEKLFF.

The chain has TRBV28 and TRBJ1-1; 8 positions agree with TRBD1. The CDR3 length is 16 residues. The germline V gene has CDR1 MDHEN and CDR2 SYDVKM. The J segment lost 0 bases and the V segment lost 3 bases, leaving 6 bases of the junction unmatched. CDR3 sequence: CASSLIGTGLNTEAFF. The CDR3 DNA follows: TGTGCCAGCAGTTTGATCGGGACAGGCTTGAACACTGAAGCTTTCTTT.

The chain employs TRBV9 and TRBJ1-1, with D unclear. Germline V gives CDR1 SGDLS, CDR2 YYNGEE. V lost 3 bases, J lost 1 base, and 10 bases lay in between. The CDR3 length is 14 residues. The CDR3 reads CASSALTGNTEAFF. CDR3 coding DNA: TGTGCCAGCAGCGCTTTGACGGGGAACACTGAAGCTTTCTTT.

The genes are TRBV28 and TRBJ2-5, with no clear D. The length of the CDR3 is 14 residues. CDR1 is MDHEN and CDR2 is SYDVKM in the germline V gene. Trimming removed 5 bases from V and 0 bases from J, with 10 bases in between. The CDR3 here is CASSERSYQETQYF. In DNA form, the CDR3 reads TGTGCCAGCAGTGAGAGATCGTACCAAGAGACCCAGTACTTC.